These T cell receptor beta chains were read from a single sample in a study of CD8 T cells in Susac syndrome. A single record per CDR3 protein comes from TCRdb applying MiXCR to the immunoSEQ multiplex PCR reads. The data show under 110,000 distinct CDR3 sequences, with roughly 94% seen just once and 0.4% to 0.5% held by the top ten. The sequenced sample was CD8+ T cells from PBMCs. The receptors were sampled from a human donor with Susac syndrome. Both conserved end residues are trimmed from each CDR3.

V	J	CDR3
TRBV18	TRBJ2-1	ASSPPSSGEGDEQF
TRBV4-1	TRBJ1-4	ASSPTSGGANEKLF
TRBV29-1	TRBJ1-2	SVESGTGGSGYT
TRBV7-9	TRBJ2-3	ASSLGLDTQY
TRBV7-8	TRBJ2-2	ASSLPSGGENTGELF
TRBV9	TRBJ1-5	ASSVGDRINQPQH
TRBV6-1	TRBJ1-2	ASRPGTDRLYGYT
TRBV29-1	TRBJ2-7	SAVTIGSYEQY
TRBV12-3/TRBV12-4	TRBJ2-3	ASSSAGTGSVADTQY
TRBV9	TRBJ2-7	ASSVVGNPHEQY
TRBV19	TRBJ1-2	ASTPGWV
TRBV14	TRBJ2-1	ASGAAGNEQF
TRBV19	TRBJ2-7	ASNQGGRFEQY
TRBV27	TRBJ2-3	ASSLRSGGATDTQY
TRBV9	TRBJ1-2	ASSASVGGQFDGYT
TRBV14	TRBJ1-3	ASSQDGVSGNTIY
TRBV9	TRBJ1-2	ASSVEGGEGYT
TRBV12-3/TRBV12-4	TRBJ2-5	ASSLSPWAGDQETQY
TRBV7-2	TRBJ2-3	ASSLAYRSTDTQY
TRBV12-3/TRBV12-4	TRBJ2-4	ASSFSGLGDIQY
TRBV14	TRBJ1-1	ASSPVPGTEAF
TRBV29-1	TRBJ2-1	SVEGGGFNEQF
TRBV29-1	TRBJ2-1	SVEGGEYNEQF
TRBV4-1	TRBJ1-6	ASSQVDTVDSPLH
TRBV7-2	TRBJ2-1	ASSSSRAGMGDEQF
TRBV5-1	TRBJ2-5	ASSLEEGGDQETQY
TRBV25-1	TRBJ2-1	ASIAGPSSYNEQF
TRBV19	TRBJ1-1	ASSGGQSTEAF
TRBV4-1	TRBJ2-1	ASSQDPGGEGEQF
TRBV19	TRBJ1-1	ASTRTNEAF
TRBV12-5	TRBJ2-3	ASGLVPIQGNTQY
TRBV7-9	TRBJ2-5	ASSPVGEETQY
TRBV12-3/TRBV12-4	TRBJ1-1	ASRRIRTEAF
TRBV9	TRBJ2-1	ASSVEGRGPNEQF
TRBV9	TRBJ2-3	ASSPFGGVEDTQY
TRBV20-1	TRBJ1-1	SARSSREWNTEAF
TRBV12-3/TRBV12-4	TRBJ2-2	ASSLFLGHGELF
TRBV12-3/TRBV12-4	TRBJ1-1	ASSLTAEAF
TRBV9	TRBJ1-1	ASSVGSEYTEAF
TRBV20-1	TRBJ1-4	SATDRAHATNEKLF
TRBV9	TRBJ2-5	ASSASGAQETQY
TRBV12-3/TRBV12-4	TRBJ2-7	ASSLGSAEQY
TRBV24-1	TRBJ2-2	ATSGPGGELF
TRBV20-1	TRBJ2-7	SARVGYNSYEQY
TRBV29-1	TRBJ1-5	SVQRENQPQH